This TCR beta chain was recovered during a study of molecular identifiers for immune sequencing clone quantification. Study-wide context: Replicate RNA came from about 19,000 or 110,000 naive CD8 cells and was split five ways, and four parts were sequenced.

Study results and caveats: Jurkat TCR RNA spiked in from one cell (amid 800,000 to 1,000,000 naive cells) was reportedly detectable.

The CDR3 runs to 13 residues. Deletions cut 4 bases from V and 6 bases from J, with 10 bases between. Germline V gene data show CDR1 as SGHDT and CDR2 as YYEEEE. This clonotype was picked up many times. The antigen remains undetermined. Using a CD8+CD4-CCR7+CD45RA+ phenotype, naive CD8 T cells were sorted. In preparing bulk TCR libraries, previously described methods and listed TCR primers were used. From the PCR reads, TCRdb called clonotypes with MiXCR, one entry per CDR3 protein. The sample consists of hundreds of thousands of distinct CDR3 sequences, approximately 20% of them appearing once. Sequencing used naive CD8+ T cells from blood, with Jurkat cell RNA spiked in. Subset denoted: FACS-sorted CD8+CD4-CCR7+CD45RA+ naive T cells. The J gene is TRBJ2-2, the V gene TRBV5-6, with no clear D. This clonotype was sampled from a human donor in good health. Some libraries in this study had Jurkat cell RNA spiked in. The CDR3 here is CASSPSQAGELFF. The DNA for the CDR3 is TGTGCCAGCAGCCCCAGTCAGGCCGGGGAGCTGTTTTTT.